These 30 T cell receptor beta chains came from one sample sequenced in a study of early T cells in non-severe SARS-CoV-2 infection. TCRdb independently ran MiXCR on the 5' RACE reads; one entry per CDR3 protein. The sample shows about 36,000 distinct CDR3 sequences, about 6.8% of them seen only once. Source: whole blood, taken at baseline. These receptors all stem from an adult who was a healthcare worker with PCR-confirmed SARS-CoV-2 infection or an uninfected control (not recorded which).

V is TRBV20-1 and J is TRBJ2-3, with 8 bases lining up with TRBD2. The junction had 11 bases not matched to a gene; V was cut back by 8 bases and J by 4 bases. The CDR3 runs 14 residues. The germline V gene encodes CDR1 DFQATT and CDR2 SNEGSKA (reference sequence). The CDR3 DNA reads as TGCAGTCCCAATTCGGGAGGGCCCCCAGATACGCAGTATTTT. Its protein is CSPNSGGPPDTQYF.

The chain uses TRBV6-6 and TRBJ1-2, with TRBD1 matching over 11 bases. J was trimmed by 5 bases and V by 5 bases; bases with no gene match: 4. Germline V gene data show CDR1 as MNHNY and CDR2 as SVGAGI (reference sequence). The CDR3 is 14 residues long. Here the CDR3 DNA reads TGTGCCAGCAGTGGGACAGGGGGGGCATATGGCTACACCTTC. This sequence encodes CASSGTGGAYGYTF.

This clonotype has ten or more counts. The CDR3 bases are TGTGCCATCAGTGATAAGCTTCTTGCCTACGAGCAGTACTTC. This encodes CAISDKLLAYEQYF. This rearrangement joins TRBV10-3 to TRBJ2-7; D remains ambiguous. Germline V gene lookup returns CDR1 ENHRY and CDR2 SYGVKD. V shed 3 bases and J shed 2 bases, with 11 bases lying between them. The CDR3 runs to 14 residues.

This chain uses TRBV6-6 with TRBJ2-3; a weak D match, TRBD2 (6 bases). Between the trimmed V and J ends, which lost 4 bases and 0 bases, there was a span of 8 bases. Germline V CDR1 and CDR2: MNHNY, SVGAGI (reference sequence). The CDR3 has 14 amino acids. The CDR3 DNA sequence: TGTGCCAGCAGTTGGGAGGACAGCACAGATACGCAGTATTTT. This encodes CASSWEDSTDTQYF.

The rearrangement uses TRBV6-2 or TRBV6-3 and TRBJ2-5, with D unresolved. V was shortened by 8 bases and J by 1 base, with 8 bases between the two germline ends. The CDR3 is 12 amino acids. Germline assignment: CDR1 MNHEY and CDR2 SVGEGT. The CDR3, as DNA: TGTGCCAGCGCGTGGATCCAAGAGACCCAGTACTTC. Encoded protein: CASAWIQETQYF.

V usage is TRBV27 and J usage is TRBJ2-7, with 13 bases lining up with TRBD2. The J segment lost 3 bases and the V segment lost 3 bases, leaving 2 bases of the junction unmatched. Looked up from germline, CDR1 is MNHEY and CDR2 is SMNVEV (reference sequence). This CDR3 contains 15 residues. In DNA form, the CDR3 reads TGTGCCAGCAGTTTGACTAGCGGGGGGCTCTACGAGCAGTACTTC. The encoded protein is CASSLTSGGLYEQYF.

The table lists this clonotype with a few counts. This chain's CDR3 is CASSLSGLGNSPLHF. CDR3 coding DNA: TGTGCCAGCAGTTTATCAGGGTTAGGGAATTCACCCCTCCACTTT. This chain joins TRBV12-3 or TRBV12-4 and TRBJ1-6; a possible D gene is TRBD1 (5 bases). The CDR3 has 15 residues. V shed 2 bases and J shed 7 bases, with 12 bases lying between them.

This clonotype came up many times. V is TRBV12-3 or TRBV12-4 and J is TRBJ2-2, with 7 positions matching TRBD2. CDR3 length: 16 residues. V lost 2 bases and J lost 11; bases outside the gene matches: 14. For the CDR3, the DNA is TGTGCCAGCAGTTTACATCGCGGGGGAGGGTTGAGTGAGCTGTTTTTT. As protein: CASSLHRGGGLSELFF.

The chain combines TRBV28 with TRBJ2-1; D gene uncertain. V lost 4 bases, J lost 9 bases, and 10 bases lay in between. There are 12 residues in the CDR3. Germline V gene sequence: CDR1 MDHEN, CDR2 SYDVKM. The CDR3 loop reads CASSSTPSEQFF. CDR3 coding DNA: TGTGCCAGCAGTTCGACACCCTCTGAGCAGTTCTTC.

A few counts support this clonotype. The chain has TRBV7-2 and TRBJ1-5; 9 positions agree with TRBD1. V shed 4 bases, J shed 7 bases, and the junction held 2 bases outside the gene matches. This CDR3 is built from 13 residues. The germline CDR1 and CDR2 sequences are SGHTA and FQGNSA. The CDR3 sequence: CASSWDRVQPQHF. CDR3 bases: TGTGCCAGCAGCTGGGACAGGGTACAGCCCCAGCATTTT. The full variable domain, completed using reference TRBV7-2 and TRBJ1-5, is GAGVSQSPSNKVTEKGKDVELRCDPISGHTALYWYRQSLGQGLEFLIYFQGNSAPDKSGLPSDRFSAERTGGSVSTLTIQRTQQEDSAVYLCASSWDRVQPQHFGDGTRLSIL.

This clonotype was counted a few times. This chain joins TRBV6-2 or TRBV6-3 and TRBJ2-1, with TRBD2 as a possible D gene (6 bases). The V and J ends lost 7 bases and 7 bases respectively, with 20 bases between them. The length of the CDR3 is 15 residues. Germline-derived CDR1 and CDR2 are MNHEY and SVGEGT. The CDR3 sequence is CASTPGTGEGNEQFF. Here the CDR3 DNA reads TGTGCCAGCACCCCCGGGACGGGAGAGGGGAATGAGCAGTTCTTC.

This clonotype has a handful of counts. The chain is built from TRBV5-6 and TRBJ2-1, with 10 positions matching TRBD1. Trimming at V came to 2 bases and at J to 1 base, leaving 3 bases not matched to a gene. The CDR3 consists of 16 residues. Per the germline V gene, CDR1 is SGHDT and CDR2 is YYEEEE. The CDR3 is CASSFDRGLSYNEQFF. CDR3 coding DNA: TGTGCCAGCAGCTTCGACAGGGGGCTTTCCTACAATGAGCAGTTCTTC.

This clonotype was counted many times. The chain employs TRBV4-1 and TRBJ1-1, with D uncertain. Per the germline V gene, CDR1 is MGHRA and CDR2 is YSYEKL. The CDR3 sequence is 13 residues long. V lost 0 bases to trimming and J lost 5 bases, with 7 bases between them. The CDR3 sequence is CASSQDRITEAFF. The CDR3 DNA sequence: TGCGCCAGCAGCCAAGATAGGATAACTGAAGCTTTCTTT.

The V gene is TRBV6-6, the J gene TRBJ2-3; possible D gene TRBD1, 5 bases. The germline V and J ends were trimmed by 1 base and 2 bases, with 10 bases remaining between them. Germline V gene lookup returns CDR1 MNHNY and CDR2 SVGAGI (reference sequence). The CDR3 runs to 15 residues. The CDR3 sequence: CASSYLMGHTDTQYF. Here the CDR3 DNA reads TGTGCCAGCAGTTACTTGATGGGGCACACAGATACGCAGTATTTT.

The sample holds many counts of this clonotype. This chain links TRBV20-1 with TRBJ1-5; a weak D match, TRBD1 (5 bases). The CDR3 runs to 15 residues. The ends were cut back, 4 bases at V and 1 base at J, with 14 bases in the middle. Germline V gives CDR1 DFQATT, CDR2 SNEGSKA (reference sequence). CDR3 protein: CSATFGKGSNQPQHF. The CDR3 bases are TGCAGTGCTACGTTCGGTAAGGGGAGCAATCAGCCCCAGCATTTT.

V and J are TRBV19 and TRBJ2-1; 10 positions agree with TRBD2. The CDR3 extends over 16 amino acids. The V segment lost 3 bases and the J segment 7 bases; nucleotides outside the gene matches: 9. Germline V CDR1 and CDR2: LNHDA, SQIVND (reference sequence). In DNA, the CDR3 is TGTGCCAGTAGTATGGGGCTAGCGGGAGCCAGAAATGAGCAGTTCTTC. Translating it yields CASSMGLAGARNEQFF.

This clonotype came up many times. The chain joins TRBV28 to TRBJ1-1, with TRBD1 matching over 7 bases. Germline V gene data show CDR1 as MDHEN and CDR2 as SYDVKM. CDR3 length: 14 residues. Trimming removed 5 bases from V and 4 bases from J; junction bases left unmatched: 7. CDR3 sequence reads: CASSVGQRVTEAFF. DNA for the CDR3: TGTGCCAGCAGTGTGGGACAGAGAGTCACTGAAGCTTTCTTT.

The V call is TRBV11-2, the J call TRBJ2-2; 7 nucleotides match TRBD1. In germline, CDR1 is SGHAT, CDR2 FQNNGV. The CDR3 contains 14 residues. Losses at the gene ends were 3 bases for V and 9 bases for J; bases not matched to a gene: 7. The CDR3 spells CASSFEGARRELFF. The CDR3 DNA reads as TGTGCCAGCAGCTTCGAGGGGGCACGCAGGGAGCTGTTTTTT.

The J gene is TRBJ2-1, the V gene TRBV29-1; 8 nucleotides align to TRBD1. This CDR3 has 14 amino acids. CDR1 is SQVTM and CDR2 is ANQGSEA in the germline V gene. V was pared by 4 bases and J by 2 bases, with 4 bases of the junction left unmatched. CDR3: CSVAQTGAYNEQFF. The CDR3 DNA is TGCAGCGTTGCACAGACAGGGGCCTACAATGAGCAGTTCTTC.

The chain is built from TRBV7-6 and TRBJ2-7; 10 bases align to TRBD2. Germline CDR1 is SGHVS and CDR2 is FNYEAQ. This CDR3 comprises 16 residues. After removal of 5 bases from V and 0 bases from J, the junction contained 7 bases not matched to a gene. CDR3: CASSVLPSGSSYEQYF. CDR3 coding DNA: TGTGCCAGCAGCGTCCTTCCTAGCGGGAGCTCCTACGAGCAGTACTTC. The complete variable domain, with remaining parts taken from reference TRBV7-6 and TRBJ2-7, reads GAGVSQSPRYKVTKRGQDVALRCDPISGHVSLYWYRQALGQGPEFLTYFNYEAQQDKSGLPNDRFSAERPEGSISTLTIQRTEQRDSAMYRCASSVLPSGSSYEQYFGPGTRLTVT.

This clonotype was observed many times. The CDR3 coding sequence is TGTGCCAGCAGCCCTTCGACAGGGGATATGGGCTACACCTTC. Amino acids: CASSPSTGDMGYTF. V gene TRBV5-4 combines with J gene TRBJ1-2; 8 bases fit TRBD1. V shed 4 bases and J 8 bases; nucleotides not matched to a gene: 10. Per the germline V gene, CDR1 is SGHNT and CDR2 is YYREEE (reference sequence). This CDR3 has 14 amino acids.

This clonotype is medium-sized within its sample. The chain uses TRBV24-1 and TRBJ1-5; TRBD1 aligns across 9 bases. CDR1 and CDR2 (germline): KGHDR, SFDVKD. The length of the CDR3 is 17 residues. Losses at the gene ends were 4 bases for V and 2 bases for J; bases not matched to a gene: 8. The CDR3: CATSDSGTGHGNQPQHF. In DNA form, the CDR3 reads TGTGCCACCAGTGACTCCGGGACAGGGCACGGCAATCAGCCCCAGCATTTT.

This sequence joins TRBV10-3 and TRBJ1-1, with TRBD1 matching 8 bases. Germline V lookup: CDR1 ENHRY, CDR2 SYGVKD. V dropped 5 bases and J dropped 10; count of bases not matched to a gene: 6. The length of the CDR3 is 12 residues. The CDR3 sequence: CAISTTGVVAFF. For the CDR3, the DNA is TGTGCCATCAGTACGACAGGGGTGGTAGCTTTCTTT.

The V call is TRBV2, the J call TRBJ1-6; 7 nucleotides agree with TRBD1. In germline, CDR1 is SNHLY, CDR2 FYNNEI. The junction had 6 bases not matched to a gene; V was cut back by 9 bases and J by 7 bases. There are 13 residues in the CDR3. CDR3 residues: CASHRDSNSPLHF. CDR3 DNA sequence: TGTGCCAGTCACCGGGACAGCAATTCACCCCTCCACTTT. The complete variable domain, with remaining parts taken from reference TRBV2 and TRBJ1-6, reads EPEVTQTPSHQVTQMGQEVILRCVPISNHLYFYWYRQILGQKVEFLVSFYNNEISEKSEIFDDQFSVERPDGSNFTLKIRSTKLEDSAMYFCASHRDSNSPLHFGNGTRLTVT.

This clonotype was counted only a few times. V is TRBV7-3 and J is TRBJ2-3; TRBD2 matches 7 bases. The CDR3 is made up of 16 amino acids. After removal of 4 bases from V and 0 bases from J, the junction contained 7 bases not matched to a gene. Germline assignment: CDR1 SGHTA and CDR2 FQGTGA. CDR3 protein: CASSSHAGDSTDTQYF. CDR3 DNA: TGTGCCAGCAGCTCCCACGCGGGGGATAGCACAGATACGCAGTATTTT. The full variable domain, rest sourced from reference TRBV7-3 and TRBJ2-3, is GAGVSQTPSNKVTEKGKYVELRCDPISGHTALYWYRQSLGQGPEFLIYFQGTGAADDSGLPNDRFFAVRPEGSVSTLKIQRTERGDSAVYLCASSSHAGDSTDTQYFGPGTRLTVL.

Ten or more counts support this clonotype. This chain connects TRBV27 to TRBJ1-5; D unresolved. The CDR3 spans 15 residues. V gave up 5 bases and J gave up 4 bases, with 15 bases separating them. Germline V gene data show CDR1 as MNHEY and CDR2 as SMNVEV (reference sequence). The CDR3: CASSPNPLGNQPQHF. CDR3 nucleotides: TGTGCCAGCAGTCCAAACCCTCTCGGTAATCAGCCCCAGCATTTT.

This sequence joins TRBV5-1 and TRBJ2-3, with D maybe TRBD2 (5 bases). Trimming cost V 8 bases and J 0 bases, with 7 bases left between them. The CDR3 sequence is 12 residues long. Germline V lookup: CDR1 SGHRS, CDR2 YFSETQ. This CDR3 reads CASTGSTDTQYF. CDR3 in DNA: TGCGCCAGTACGGGGAGCACAGATACGCAGTATTTT.

CDR3 residues: CASSFNGLSYEQYF. The CDR3 DNA reads as TGTGCCAGCAGCTTCAACGGACTCTCCTACGAGCAGTACTTC. This chain joins TRBV7-8 and TRBJ2-7; tentative D call: TRBD2 (5 bases). This CDR3 comprises 14 residues. The V gene's germline CDR1 is SGHVS and CDR2 FQNEAQ. The V end lost 3 bases, the J end lost 0 bases, and 9 bases lay between the germline ends.

This clonotype was counted a few times. The genes are TRBV20-1 and TRBJ1-2; the match to TRBD1 covers 10 bases. V was clipped by 3 bases and J by 3 bases; unmatched bases: 1. The CDR3 extends over 13 amino acids. Germline CDR1 is DFQATT and CDR2 is SNEGSKA (reference sequence). This CDR3 is CSARGTGDYGYTF. CDR3 nucleotide sequence: TGCAGTGCTAGGGGGACAGGGGACTATGGCTACACCTTC.

Many counts were recorded for this clonotype. The rearrangement uses TRBV30 and TRBJ2-3; 9 bases map to TRBD2. CDR1 is GTSNPN and CDR2 is SVGIG in the germline V gene (reference sequence). The CDR3 is made up of 14 amino acids. Unmatched junction bases numbered 8, after V lost 5 bases and J lost 5 bases. CDR3 residues: CAWDGGGRVDTQYF. CDR3 bases: TGTGCCTGGGACGGAGGCGGGAGGGTAGATACGCAGTATTTT.